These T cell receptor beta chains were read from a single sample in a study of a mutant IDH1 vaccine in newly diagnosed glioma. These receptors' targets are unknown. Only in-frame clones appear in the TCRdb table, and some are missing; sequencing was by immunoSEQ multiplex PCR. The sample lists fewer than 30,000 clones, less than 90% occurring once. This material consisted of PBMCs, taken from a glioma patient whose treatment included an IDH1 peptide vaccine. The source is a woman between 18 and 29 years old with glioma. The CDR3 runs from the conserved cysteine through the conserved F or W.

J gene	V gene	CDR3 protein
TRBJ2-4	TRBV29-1	CSVEDRGVKNIQYF
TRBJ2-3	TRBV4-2	CASRPGTSGSADTQYF
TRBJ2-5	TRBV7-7	CASSSRTPGETQYF
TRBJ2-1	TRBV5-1	CASSLSRGEVGYNEQFF
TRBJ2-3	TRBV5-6	CASSLGAPTGGDTQYF
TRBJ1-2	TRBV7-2	CASSGTQGRGYTF
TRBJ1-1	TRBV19	CASSIQGNTEAFF
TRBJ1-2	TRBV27	CASSSLGQGAPGYGYTF
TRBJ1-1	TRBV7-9	CASSLNTEAFF
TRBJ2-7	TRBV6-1	CASRRNYEQYF